A single sample gave rise to the 11 T cell receptor beta chains below, sequenced in a study of T cells after yellow fever vaccination. TCRdb redid the calling of the 5' RACE reads with MiXCR, one entry per CDR3 protein. The data contain 450,000 to 650,000 distinct CDR3 sequences, 21% of them singletons. Sequencing used PBMCs, obtained roughly 23 days after the first yellow fever vaccination. All receptors come from a man younger than 35 who received the YFV17D yellow fever vaccine.

The chain has TRBV5-4 and TRBJ2-3; perhaps TRBD2 as D (6 bases). Trimming left V 0 bases short and J 4 bases short, with 9 bases between. Germline-derived CDR1 and CDR2 are SGHNT and YYREEE (reference sequence). The length of the CDR3 is 14 residues. The CDR3 sequence: CASSLVGRPDTQYF. DNA of the CDR3: TGTGCCAGCAGCTTGGTAGGGAGGCCAGATACGCAGTATTTT.

This chain connects TRBV7-2 to TRBJ2-2; D is perhaps TRBD2 (5 bases). CDR1 and CDR2 from the germline V gene are SGHTA and FQGNSA. The CDR3 contains 16 residues. V lost 1 base and J lost 7, with 16 bases in between. The CDR3 region has the DNA TGTGCCAGCAGCTTAGAGAGGGTAGAAAACGGCGGGGAGCTGTTTTTT. Amino acids: CASSLERVENGGELFF. The entire variable domain, with the rest obtained from reference TRBV7-2 and TRBJ2-2, is as follows: GAGVSQSPSNKVTEKGKDVELRCDPISGHTALYWYRQSLGQGLEFLIYFQGNSAPDKSGLPSDRFSAERTGGSVSTLTIQRTQQEDSAVYLCASSLERVENGGELFFGEGSRLTVL.

This clonotype has only a few counts. The gene calls are TRBV4-2 and TRBJ2-1; no clear D gene. Deletions cut 3 bases from V and 2 bases from J, with 11 bases between. This CDR3 comprises 15 residues. From germline, CDR1 is LGHNA and CDR2 YNFKEQ. CDR3: CASSHRFTPYNEQFF. CDR3 nucleotides: TGTGCCAGCAGCCATCGTTTTACTCCCTACAATGAGCAGTTCTTC.

This clonotype was detected only a few times. The chain employs TRBV20-1 and TRBJ2-2; D is ambiguous. CDR1 DFQATT and CDR2 SNEGSKA come from the germline V gene (reference sequence). V was cut by 6 bases and J by 1 base, with 9 bases left in between. CDR3 length: 13 residues. CDR3 sequence (DNA): TGCAGTGCAGAGGACGGGAACACCGGGGAGCTGTTTTTT. Amino acids: CSAEDGNTGELFF.

About this clonotype itself: Germline and junction disagree at one end, which may indicate a read error. The chain joins TRBV6-1 to TRBJ2-7; 9 bases align to TRBD1. Germline CDR1 and CDR2: MNHNS and SASEGT. CDR3 length: 15 amino acids. The CDR3 DNA is TGTGCCTGCAGCCCTTCCGGGACAGGGTTGGACGAGCAGTACTTC. It is translated as CACSPSGTGLDEQYF.

In this sample, this clonotype turned up a few times. The V call is TRBV5-4, the J call TRBJ2-5; possibly TRBD1 for D (5 bases). This CDR3 contains 13 residues. CDR1 is SGHNT and CDR2 is YYREEE in the germline V gene (reference sequence). V gave up 2 bases and J gave up 7 bases, with 12 bases separating them. CDR3 bases: TGTGCCAGCAGCTTATCAGGGTCCTGGACCCAGTACTTC. Translating it yields CASSLSGSWTQYF.

The sample holds a few counts of this clonotype. The V and J genes are TRBV7-2 and TRBJ2-7; D call uncertain. The CDR3 is 12 amino acids. V lost 5 bases and J lost 4, with 9 bases in between. Germline V gene data show CDR1 as SGHTA and CDR2 as FQGNSA. CDR3 DNA sequence: TGTGCCAGCAGCCAAGGGTGGTACGAGCAGTACTTC. This sequence encodes CASSQGWYEQYF.

This chain links TRBV12-3 or TRBV12-4 with TRBJ1-2; maybe TRBD1 (6 bases). CDR3 size: 13 residues. V shed 6 bases and J shed 4 bases, with 12 bases lying between them. CDR3 DNA: TGTGCCAGCAGACTCGGACAGCTCTATGGCTACACCTTC. Its translation: CASRLGQLYGYTF.

This clonotype was counted only a few times. The gene calls are TRBV29-1 and TRBJ1-1, with a weak D call TRBD1 (6 bases). Per the germline V gene, CDR1 is SQVTM and CDR2 is ANQGSEA. Trimming stripped 3 bases from V and 5 bases from J, with 19 bases between. CDR3 length: 15 amino acids. The CDR3 DNA is TGCAGCGTTGAGTGGGGCAGGGGAGGTTGGACTGAAGCTTTCTTT. Its protein is CSVEWGRGGWTEAFF.

The V gene is TRBV24-1, the J gene TRBJ2-2; 7 bases are a match to TRBD1. The J segment lost 0 bases and the V segment lost 5 bases, leaving 5 bases of the junction unmatched. The CDR3 sequence is 16 residues long. Per the germline V gene, CDR1 is KGHDR and CDR2 is SFDVKD. The CDR3 is CATSVGGQTNTGELFF. CDR3 DNA sequence: TGTGCCACCAGTGTAGGGGGACAGACGAACACCGGGGAGCTGTTTTTT.

This clonotype was recorded a few times. The chain links TRBV29-1 to TRBJ1-2, with a weak D call TRBD1 (5 bases). Germline V lookup: CDR1 SQVTM, CDR2 ANQGSEA. V lost 8 bases, J lost 7 bases, and 26 bases lay in between. The length of the CDR3 is 15 residues. The CDR3 protein is CSLRTGTEDSGGYTF. DNA of the CDR3: TGCAGCCTACGAACCGGGACTGAGGATAGCGGTGGCTACACCTTC.